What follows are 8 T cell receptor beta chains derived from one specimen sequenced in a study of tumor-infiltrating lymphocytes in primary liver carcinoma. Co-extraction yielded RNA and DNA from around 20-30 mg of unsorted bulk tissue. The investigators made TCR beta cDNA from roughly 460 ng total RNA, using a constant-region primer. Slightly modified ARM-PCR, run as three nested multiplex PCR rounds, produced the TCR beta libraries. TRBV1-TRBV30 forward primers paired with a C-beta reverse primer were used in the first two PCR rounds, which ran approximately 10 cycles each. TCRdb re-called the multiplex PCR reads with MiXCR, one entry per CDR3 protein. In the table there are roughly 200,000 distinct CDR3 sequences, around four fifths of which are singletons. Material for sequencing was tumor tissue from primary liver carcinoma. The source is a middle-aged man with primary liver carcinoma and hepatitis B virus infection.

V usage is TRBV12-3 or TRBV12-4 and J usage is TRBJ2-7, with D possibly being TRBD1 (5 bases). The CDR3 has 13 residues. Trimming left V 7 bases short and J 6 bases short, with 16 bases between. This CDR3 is CASNTWGDCEQYF. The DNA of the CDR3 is TGTGCCAGCAACACGTGGGGCGACTGCGAGCAGTACTTC.

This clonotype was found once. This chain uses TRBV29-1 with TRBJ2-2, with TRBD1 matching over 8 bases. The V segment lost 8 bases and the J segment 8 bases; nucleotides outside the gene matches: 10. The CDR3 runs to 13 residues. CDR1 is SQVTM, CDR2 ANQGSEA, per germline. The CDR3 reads CSLAGGVSGELFF. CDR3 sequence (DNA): TGCAGCCTTGCAGGGGGCGTATCAGGGGAGCTGTTTTTT.

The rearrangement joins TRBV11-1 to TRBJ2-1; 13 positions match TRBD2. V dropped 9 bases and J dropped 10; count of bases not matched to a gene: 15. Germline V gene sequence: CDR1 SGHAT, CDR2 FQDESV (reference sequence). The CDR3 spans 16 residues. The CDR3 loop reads CASSPRGLAGIAEQFF. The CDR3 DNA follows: TGTGCCAGTAGCCCCCGGGGACTAGCGGGAATCGCGGAGCAGTTCTTC.

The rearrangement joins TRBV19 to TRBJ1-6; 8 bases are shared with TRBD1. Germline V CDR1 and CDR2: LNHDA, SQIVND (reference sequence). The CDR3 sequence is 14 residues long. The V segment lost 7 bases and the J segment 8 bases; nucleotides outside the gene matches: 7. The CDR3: CASTDRGTDSPLHF. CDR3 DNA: TGTGCCAGTACCGACAGGGGAACGGATTCACCCCTCCACTTT.

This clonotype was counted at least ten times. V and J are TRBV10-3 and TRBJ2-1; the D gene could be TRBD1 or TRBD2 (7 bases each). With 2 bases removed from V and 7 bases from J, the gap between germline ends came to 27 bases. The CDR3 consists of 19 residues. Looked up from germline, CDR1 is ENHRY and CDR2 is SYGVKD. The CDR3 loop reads CAISEPGTVGAGDLNEQFF. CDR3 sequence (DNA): TGTGCCATCAGTGAGCCTGGGACAGTCGGGGCGGGAGACTTGAATGAGCAGTTCTTC.

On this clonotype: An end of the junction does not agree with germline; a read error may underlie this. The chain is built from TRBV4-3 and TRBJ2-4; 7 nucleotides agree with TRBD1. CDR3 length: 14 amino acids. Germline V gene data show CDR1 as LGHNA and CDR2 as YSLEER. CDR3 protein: CTSSQAGGKNIQYF. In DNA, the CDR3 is TGTACCAGCAGCCAGGCAGGGGGCAAAAACATTCAGTACTTC.

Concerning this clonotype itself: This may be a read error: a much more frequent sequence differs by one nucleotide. CDR3 residues: CASSFSWSPSWEYF. The CDR3 coding sequence is TGTGCCAGCAGCTTTTCGTGGTCTCCCTCCTGGGAGTACTTC. The chain carries TRBV5-6 and TRBJ2-5; D uncertain. The CDR3 loop spans 14 amino acids. The germline V gene encodes CDR1 SGHDT and CDR2 YYEEEE. Trimming removed 2 bases from V and 12 bases from J, with 20 bases in between.

CDR3: CASIWTGRDEQYF. The CDR3 DNA sequence: TGTGCCAGCATTTGGACAGGGAGGGACGAGCAGTACTTC. The chain joins TRBV12-3 or TRBV12-4 to TRBJ2-7; D is possibly TRBD1 (8 bases). Deletions cut 7 bases from V and 5 bases from J, with 15 bases between. This CDR3 is 13 amino acids long.